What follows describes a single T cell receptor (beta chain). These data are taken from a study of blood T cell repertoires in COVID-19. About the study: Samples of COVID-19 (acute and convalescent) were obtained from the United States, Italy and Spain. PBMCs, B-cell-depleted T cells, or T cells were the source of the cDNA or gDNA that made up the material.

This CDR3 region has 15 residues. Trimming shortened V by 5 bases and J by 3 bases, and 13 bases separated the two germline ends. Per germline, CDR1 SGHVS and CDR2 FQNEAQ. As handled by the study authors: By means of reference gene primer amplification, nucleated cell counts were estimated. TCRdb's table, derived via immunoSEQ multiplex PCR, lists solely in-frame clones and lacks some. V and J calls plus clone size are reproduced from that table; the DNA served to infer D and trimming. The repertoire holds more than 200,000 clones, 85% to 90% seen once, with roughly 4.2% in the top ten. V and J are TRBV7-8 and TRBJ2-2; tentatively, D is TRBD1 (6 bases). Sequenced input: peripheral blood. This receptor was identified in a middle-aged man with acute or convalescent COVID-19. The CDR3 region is CASSPLKGDTGELFF. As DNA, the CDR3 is TGTGCCAGCAGCCCACTAAAGGGGGACACCGGGGAGCTGTTTTTT.